This record covers a single T cell receptor beta chain. Its specificity is not known. Profiling relied on immunoSEQ multiplex PCR, and the TCRdb table lists in-frame clones only, not all of them. Altogether 240,000 or so clones are present, approximately 86% being singletons, with the ten largest covering 0.95% to 1.5%. This sample was taken from a study of cytomegalovirus exposure and HLA in healthy donors. Whole-study findings and limits: In vitro experiments confirmed that three CMV-associated chains were specific for CMV antigens. Later, an analysis found that TCR clusters from the first cohort tended to co-occur in the 130 or so validation repertoires. The study designated 164 TCR beta chains cytomegalovirus-associated.

The donors were in the approximately 110-subject validation cohort; that cohort was separate from the approximately 670-subject first cohort. Germline lookup yields CDR1 SGHTA and CDR2 FQGTGA. The CDR3 runs to 17 residues. Trimming removed 4 bases from V and 4 bases from J; junction bases left unmatched: 11. The sample comprised PBMCs. The chain uses TRBV7-3 and TRBJ2-2, with 8 bases fitting TRBD1. The origin of this receptor is a woman aged 25 to 39 in good health and CMV-seropositive. CDR3: CASSSDPTGAATGELFF. DNA of the CDR3: TGTGCCAGCAGCTCGGATCCGACAGGGGCGGCCACCGGGGAGCTGTTTTTT. Full variable domain (remainder filled in from reference TRBV7-3 and TRBJ2-2): GAGVSQTPSNKVTEKGKYVELRCDPISGHTALYWYRQSLGQGPEFLIYFQGTGAADDSGLPNDRFFAVRPEGSVSTLKIQRTERGDSAVYLCASSSDPTGAATGELFFGEGSRLTVL.